This T cell receptor (beta chain) was sequenced in a study of T cell responses to AZD1222 COVID-19 vaccine. Findings and caveats of the study: Nearly half of spike-specific TCRs reportedly target variant regions that are unmutated in the B.1.351 and B.1.1.7 variants.

Germline lookup yields CDR1 SGDLS and CDR2 YYNGEE. The CDR3 extends over 15 amino acids. J gave up 6 bases and V 0 bases, and 5 bases lay outside the gene matches. The method was immunoSEQ multiplex PCR; TCRdb's version includes in-frame clones alone and lacks a portion of them. The sample gives about 140,000 clones, 70% to 90% of which show up once; 2.9% is in the top ten. This clone was observed a few times. Its antigen is unknown. Sequences were derived from peripheral blood, sampled on day 0 of AZD1222 vaccination. The origin of this receptor is an adult in good health. This chain connects TRBV9 to TRBJ2-3; 9 nucleotides line up with TRBD2. For the CDR3, the DNA is TGTGCCAGCAGCGTAGCAGCGCGGGGGGGCGATACGCAGTATTTT. This codes for CASSVAARGGDTQYF.